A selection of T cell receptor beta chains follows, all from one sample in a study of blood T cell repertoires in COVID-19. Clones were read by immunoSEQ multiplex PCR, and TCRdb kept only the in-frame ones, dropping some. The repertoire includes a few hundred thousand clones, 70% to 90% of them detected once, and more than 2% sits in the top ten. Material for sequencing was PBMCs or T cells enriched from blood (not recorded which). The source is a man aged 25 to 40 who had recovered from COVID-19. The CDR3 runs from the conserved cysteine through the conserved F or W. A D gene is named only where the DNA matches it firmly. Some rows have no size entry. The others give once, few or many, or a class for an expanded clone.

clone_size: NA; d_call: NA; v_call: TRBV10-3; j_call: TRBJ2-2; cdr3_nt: TGTGCCATCACCCCGGGATCCACCGGGGAGCTGTTTTTT; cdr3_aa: CAITPGSTGELFF
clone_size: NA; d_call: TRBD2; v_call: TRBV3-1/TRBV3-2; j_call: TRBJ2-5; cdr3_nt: TGTGCCAGCAGCCAAGATTGGGGCGGGGGGCAAGAGACCCAGTACTTC; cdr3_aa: CASSQDWGGGQETQYF
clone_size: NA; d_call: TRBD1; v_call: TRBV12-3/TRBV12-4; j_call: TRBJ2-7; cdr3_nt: TGTGCCAGCAGTTCGGGGACAGGGTACGAGCAGTACTTC; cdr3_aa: CASSSGTGYEQYF
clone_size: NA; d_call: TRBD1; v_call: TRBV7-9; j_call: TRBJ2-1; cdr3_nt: TGTGCCAGCAGCTCCGGTTCTGGACAGGGGTACAATGAGCAGTTCTTC; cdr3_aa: CASSSGSGQGYNEQFF
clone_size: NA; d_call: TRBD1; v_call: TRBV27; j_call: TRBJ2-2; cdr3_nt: TGTGCCAGCAGTCCATTAACGGACAGGGATACCGGGGAGCTGTTTTTT; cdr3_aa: CASSPLTDRDTGELFF
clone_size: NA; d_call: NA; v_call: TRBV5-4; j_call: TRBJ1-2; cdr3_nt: TGTGCCAGCAGCTTGTCGCCTGCAAGACATAACTATGGCTACACCTTC; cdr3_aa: CASSLSPARHNYGYTF
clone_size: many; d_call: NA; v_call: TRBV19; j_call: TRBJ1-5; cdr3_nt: TGTGCCAGTAGTACCCCCTCTGGGACTAATCAGCCCCAGCATTTT; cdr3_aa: CASSTPSGTNQPQHF
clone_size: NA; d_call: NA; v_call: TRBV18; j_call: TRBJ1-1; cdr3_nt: TGTGCCAGCTCACCCGCGCAGGATGAAGCTTTCTTT; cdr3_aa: CASSPAQDEAFF
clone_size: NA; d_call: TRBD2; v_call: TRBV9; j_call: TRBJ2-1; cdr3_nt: TGTGCCAGCAGCATGGGGACTAGCGGGGGGGCAAGCGAGCAGTTCTTC; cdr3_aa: CASSMGTSGGASEQFF
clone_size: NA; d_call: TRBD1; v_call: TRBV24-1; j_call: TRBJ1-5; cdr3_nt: TGTGCCACCAGTGATACGACAGGGGGAGGGCAGCCCCAGCATTTT; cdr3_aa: CATSDTTGGGQPQHF
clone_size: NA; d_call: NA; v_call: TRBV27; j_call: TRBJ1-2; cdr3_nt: TGTGCCAGCAGTTCCCCCTCGCAGGGCCGAGGCTACACCTTC; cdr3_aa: CASSSPSQGRGYTF
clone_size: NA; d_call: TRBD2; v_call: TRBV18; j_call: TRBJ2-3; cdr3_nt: TGTGCCAGCTCAGCGACTAGCGGGGGGGCTGCGACAGATACGCAGTATTTT; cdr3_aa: CASSATSGGAATDTQYF
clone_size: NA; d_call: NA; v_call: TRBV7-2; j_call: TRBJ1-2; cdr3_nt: TGTGCCAGCAGCTCCGACAGGTCCTATGGCTACACCTTC; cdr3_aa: CASSSDRSYGYTF
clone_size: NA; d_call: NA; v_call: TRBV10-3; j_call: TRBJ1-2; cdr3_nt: TGTGCCATCAGCCAGGGGCTTCCTACTGAAAACTATGGCTACACCTTC; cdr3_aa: CAISQGLPTENYGYTF
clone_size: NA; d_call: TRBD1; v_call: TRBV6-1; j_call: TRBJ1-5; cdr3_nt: TGTGCCAGCAGTGAAGCTTGGACAGGACCAGGACGACCCCAGCATTTT; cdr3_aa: CASSEAWTGPGRPQHF
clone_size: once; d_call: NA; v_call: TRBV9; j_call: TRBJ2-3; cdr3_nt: TGTGCCAGCAGCCCCCTCTCCGGGGGGCCAACAGATACGCAGTATTTT; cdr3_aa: CASSPLSGGPTDTQYF
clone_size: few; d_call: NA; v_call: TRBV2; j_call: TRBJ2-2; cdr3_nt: TGTGCCAGCACCCCGGGGTGGGGGGACACCGGGGAGCTGTTTTTT; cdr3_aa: CASTPGWGDTGELFF
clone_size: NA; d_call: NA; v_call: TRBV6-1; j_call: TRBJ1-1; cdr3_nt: TGTGCCAGCAGTGTCGACATCGGGAAAAGGAGGACTGAAGCTTTCTTT; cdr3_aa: CASSVDIGKRRTEAFF
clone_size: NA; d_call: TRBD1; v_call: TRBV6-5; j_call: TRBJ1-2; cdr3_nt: TGTGCCAGCAGTAAGACAGGGTCGCATGGCTACACCTTC; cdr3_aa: CASSKTGSHGYTF
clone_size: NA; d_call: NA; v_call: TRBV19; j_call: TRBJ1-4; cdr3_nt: TGTGCCAGTAGTATGTTCGTTTCGGAAAAACTGTTTTTT; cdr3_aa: CASSMFVSEKLFF
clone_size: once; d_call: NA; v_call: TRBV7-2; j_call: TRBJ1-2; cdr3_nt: TGTGCCAGCAGCCCGGACTTCTATGGCTACACCTTC; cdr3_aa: CASSPDFYGYTF
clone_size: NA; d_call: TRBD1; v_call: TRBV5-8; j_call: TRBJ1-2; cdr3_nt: TGTGCCAGCAGCTTACAGGGGACCTTTGGCTACACCTTC; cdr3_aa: CASSLQGTFGYTF
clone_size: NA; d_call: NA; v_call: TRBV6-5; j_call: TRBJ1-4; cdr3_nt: TGTGCCAGCAGTCTTACAGGGAAGGTTGAAAAACTGTTTTTT; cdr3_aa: CASSLTGKVEKLFF
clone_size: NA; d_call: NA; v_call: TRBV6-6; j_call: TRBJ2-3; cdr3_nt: TGTGCCAGCAGCCGCGGGACAGGCACAGATACGCAGTATTTT; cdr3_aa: CASSRGTGTDTQYF
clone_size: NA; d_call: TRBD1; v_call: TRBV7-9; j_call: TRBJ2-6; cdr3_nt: TGTGCCAGCCAAGAAGCACAGGGGGCGACTGGGGCCAACGTCCTGACTTTC; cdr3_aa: CASQEAQGATGANVLTF
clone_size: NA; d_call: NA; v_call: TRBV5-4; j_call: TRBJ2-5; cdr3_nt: TGTGCCAGCAGCGCCACAGGGCTTCAAGAGACCCAGTACTTC; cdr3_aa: CASSATGLQETQYF
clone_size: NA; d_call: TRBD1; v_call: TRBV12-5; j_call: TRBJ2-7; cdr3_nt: TGTGCTAGTGGCGTGGGACAGGCCTACGAGCAGTACTTC; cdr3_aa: CASGVGQAYEQYF
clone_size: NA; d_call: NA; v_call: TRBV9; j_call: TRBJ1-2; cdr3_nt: TGTGCCAGCTGGGGCACAGGAAACTATGGCTACACCTTC; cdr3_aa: CASWGTGNYGYTF
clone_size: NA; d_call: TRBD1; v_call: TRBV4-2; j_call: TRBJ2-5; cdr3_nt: TGTGCCAGCAGACCCGACAGGGGTGAACAAGAGACCCAGTACTTC; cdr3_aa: CASRPDRGEQETQYF
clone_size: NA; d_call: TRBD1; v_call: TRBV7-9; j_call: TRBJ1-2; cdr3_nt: TGTGCCAGCAGCTCCAGGGGGCGGGTCTATGGCTACACCTTC; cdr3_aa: CASSSRGRVYGYTF
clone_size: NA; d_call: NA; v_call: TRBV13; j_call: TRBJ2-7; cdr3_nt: TGTGCCAGCAGCCCCGCCGGGGGATGGGGGGATTCCTACGAGCAGTACTTC; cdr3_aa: CASSPAGGWGDSYEQYF
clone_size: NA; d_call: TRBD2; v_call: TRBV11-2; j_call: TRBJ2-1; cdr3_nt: TGTGCCAGTGGGACTAGCGGTTTCAATGAGCAGTTCTTC; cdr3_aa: CASGTSGFNEQFF
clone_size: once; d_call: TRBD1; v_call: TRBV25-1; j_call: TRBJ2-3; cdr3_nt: TGTGCCAGCAGTGCGTACGGACAGGCCACTGCGTCAGATACGCAGTATTTT; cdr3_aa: CASSAYGQATASDTQYF
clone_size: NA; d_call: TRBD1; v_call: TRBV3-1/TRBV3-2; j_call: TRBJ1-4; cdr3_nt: TGTGCCAGCAGCCAGCAGGGGGCTAATGAAAAACTGTTTTTT; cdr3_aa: CASSQQGANEKLFF
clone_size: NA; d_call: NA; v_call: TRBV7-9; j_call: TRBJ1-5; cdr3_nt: TGTGCCAGCAGCTCCACGGACTCACCGTACAATCAGCCCCAGCATTTT; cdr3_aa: CASSSTDSPYNQPQHF